The rows below give T cell receptor beta chains drawn from one sample of a study of human T cells and chemical hapten exposure. Using its own MiXCR run on the 5' RACE reads, TCRdb lists one record per CDR3 protein. The table includes 65,000 to 95,000 distinct CDR3 sequences, 7.7% detected once. These receptors originate from a male donor in good health. The CDR3 runs from the conserved cysteine through the conserved F or W. D genes are given only for firm matches. Some rows mark clone size as missing; the rest say once, few, many or name a class of expanded clone.

clone_size | j_call | d_call | v_call | cdr3_aa | cdr3_nt
many | TRBJ1-5 | NA | TRBV12-3/TRBV12-4 | CASSRETGSGLARPQHF | TGTGCCAGCAGCCGGGAAACAGGATCGGGGCTCGCGAGGCCCCAGCATTTT
few | TRBJ2-7 | NA | TRBV9 | CASSATKGQAPYEQYF | TGTGCCAGCAGCGCAACTAAGGGACAAGCCCCCTACGAGCAGTACTTC
few | TRBJ2-7 | NA | TRBV11-2 | CASKTGASYEQYF | TGTGCCAGCAAAACGGGAGCCTCCTACGAGCAGTACTTC
NA | TRBJ1-6 | TRBD1 | TRBV12-3/TRBV12-4 | CASSLSGQGGSPLHF | TGTGCCAGCAGTTTATCGGGACAGGGGGGTTCACCCCTCCACTTT
many | TRBJ2-1 | NA | TRBV19 | CASSQDSPNEQFF | TGTGCCAGTAGCCAGGACTCTCCTAATGAGCAGTTCTTC
few | TRBJ2-7 | NA | TRBV7-2 | CASSLRAEAYEQYF | TGTGCCAGCAGCTTAAGGGCAGAGGCCTACGAGCAGTACTTC
few | TRBJ2-2 | NA | TRBV10-3 | CAARAGADTGELFF | TGTGCCGCTCGGGCAGGGGCGGACACCGGGGAGCTGTTTTTT
NA | TRBJ2-5 | TRBD1 | TRBV7-6 | CASSSRTGKETQYF | TGTGCCAGCAGCTCGAGGACAGGGAAAGAGACCCAGTACTTC
NA | TRBJ1-1 | TRBD1 | TRBV5-4 | CASSPGQGMMNTEAFF | TGTGCCAGCAGCCCAGGACAGGGAATGATGAACACTGAAGCTTTCTTT
few | TRBJ2-3 | TRBD2 | TRBV3-1 | CASSQTSGTDTQYF | TGTGCCAGCAGCCAAACTAGCGGCACAGATACGCAGTATTTT
many | TRBJ2-3 | TRBD2 | TRBV18 | CASSPGTSGSGTDTQYF | TGTGCCAGCTCACCCGGGACTAGCGGGAGTGGTACAGATACGCAGTATTTT
few | TRBJ1-1 | NA | TRBV7-8 | CASSSRITEAFF | TGTGCCAGCAGCTCCCGGATCACTGAAGCTTTCTTT
few | TRBJ2-7 | TRBD1 | TRBV5-1 | CASSLDRGSSYEQYF | TGCGCCAGCAGCTTGGACAGGGGGAGCTCCTACGAGCAGTACTTC
few | TRBJ2-2 | NA | TRBV6-5 | CASSTRQTGELFF | TGTGCCAGCAGTACCCGACAGACCGGGGAGCTGTTTTTT
many | TRBJ1-1 | NA | TRBV27 | CASSLERNTEAFF | TGTGCCAGCAGTTTAGAGAGGAACACTGAAGCTTTCTTT
few | TRBJ2-2 | TRBD1 | TRBV6-5 | CASSYDRGDTGELFF | TGTGCCAGCAGTTACGACAGGGGAGACACCGGGGAGCTGTTTTTT
few | TRBJ1-2 | NA | TRBV6-5 | CASGQNYGYTF | TGTGCCAGCGGGCAGAACTATGGCTACACCTTC
NA | TRBJ1-5 | TRBD1 | TRBV10-3 | CAISEGQGSNQPQHF | TGTGCCATCAGTGAGGGACAGGGGAGCAATCAGCCCCAGCATTTT
few | TRBJ1-5 | TRBD1 | TRBV20-1 | CSARSGQGHQPQHF | TGCAGTGCTAGAAGTGGACAGGGCCATCAGCCCCAGCATTTT
many | TRBJ2-3 | TRBD2 | TRBV7-2 | CASSRRGLAGSTDTQYF | TGTGCCAGCAGCAGACGAGGACTAGCGGGGAGCACAGATACGCAGTATTTT
many | TRBJ2-3 | TRBD2 | TRBV12-3/TRBV12-4 | CASSSRTSGVTDTQYF | TGTGCCAGCAGTTCGCGGACTAGCGGTGTCACAGATACGCAGTATTTT
many | TRBJ1-3 | NA | TRBV5-1 | CASSLSGFGNTIYF | TGCGCCAGCAGCTTGTCGGGCTTCGGAAACACCATATATTTT
few | TRBJ2-3 | TRBD2 | TRBV29-1 | CSVARLADPTDTQYF | TGCAGCGTTGCCCGACTAGCGGATCCCACAGATACGCAGTATTTT
many | TRBJ2-7 | TRBD1 | TRBV12-3/TRBV12-4 | CASSTAGTGGEQYF | TGTGCCAGCAGTACTGCCGGGACAGGGGGCGAGCAGTACTTC
few | TRBJ2-2 | NA | TRBV29-1 | CSDRRHNTGELFF | TGCAGCGACCGTAGACACAACACCGGGGAGCTGTTTTTT
many | TRBJ2-2 | TRBD1 | TRBV4-3 | CASSQDNRGANTGELFF | TGCGCCAGCAGCCAAGATAACAGGGGGGCGAACACCGGGGAGCTGTTTTTT
NA | TRBJ1-2 | TRBD1 | TRBV20-1 | CSARDAGGYPNYGYTF | TGCAGTGCTAGAGATGCAGGGGGCTACCCTAACTATGGCTACACCTTC